The 22 T cell receptor beta chains in this list originate from one sample, sequenced in a study of T cells in Graves' hyperthyroidism and ophthalmopathy. Amplified TCR beta CDR3 regions came from RNA transcripts. The HTBI primer set served for first-round RT-PCR of the TCR CDR3. TCRdb reanalysed the multiplex PCR reads using MiXCR and keeps one entry per CDR3 protein. The table has about 560,000 distinct CDR3 sequences, about 45% seen once; the top ten hold roughly 8.2%. Sequenced: peripheral blood or thyroid tissue (not recorded which). The receptors stem from a woman aged 18 to 35 with Graves' hyperthyroidism.

The sample holds many counts of this clonotype. The chain is built from TRBV15 and TRBJ1-6; weak D call: TRBD1 (5 bases). With 0 bases removed from V and 5 bases from J, the gap between germline ends came to 11 bases. The germline CDR1 and CDR2 sequences are LNHNV and YYDKDF (reference sequence). CDR3 length: 16 residues. For the CDR3, the DNA is TGTGCCACCAGCAGAGATACCTACAGGAATAATTCACCCCTCCACTTT. It is translated as CATSRDTYRNNSPLHF. The full variable domain, completed using reference TRBV15 and TRBJ1-6, is DAMVIQNPRYQVTQFGKPVTLSCSQTLNHNVMYWYQQKSSQAPKLLFHYYDKDFNNEADTPDNFQSRRPNTSFCFLDIRSPGLGDTAMYLCATSRDTYRNNSPLHFGNGTRLTVT.

The chain joins TRBV2 to TRBJ1-2, with 10 bases lining up with TRBD1. V shed 5 bases, J shed 2 bases, and the junction held 11 bases outside the gene matches. The CDR3 extends over 17 amino acids. In germline, CDR1 is SNHLY, CDR2 FYNNEI. CDR3 bases: TGTGCCAGCAGTTTTACGACCGGGACAGGGGTAAACTATGGCTACACCTTC. It encodes CASSFTTGTGVNYGYTF.

The chain is built from TRBV6-4 and TRBJ2-3; TRBD2 agrees at 7 bases. Germline CDR1 MRHNA, CDR2 SNTAGT. The CDR3 loop spans 13 amino acids. J gave up 12 bases and V 4 bases, and 10 bases lay outside the gene matches. The CDR3 DNA sequence: TGTGCCAGCAGTGTGAAGTCCCGGGAGGCTCAGTATTTT. Translation: CASSVKSREAQYF.

This clonotype was seen only a few times. The V call is TRBV5-1, the J call TRBJ2-7, with D unclear. The CDR3 runs to 13 residues. Trimming pared 0 bases from V and 3 bases from J, leaving 7 bases between. The germline V gene encodes CDR1 SGHRS and CDR2 YFSETQ. CDR3 loop: CASSLGPDYEQYF. The CDR3 DNA reads TGCGCCAGCAGCTTGGGGCCGGACTACGAGCAGTACTTC.

This chain joins TRBV7-2 and TRBJ2-5; D may be TRBD1 (5 bases). The CDR3 covers 18 residues. Germline CDR1 SGHTA, CDR2 FQGNSA. The V and J ends lost 2 bases and 0 bases respectively, with 19 bases between them. The CDR3, as DNA: TGTGCCAGCAGCTTAAGGCTAGGGGTACACCCGAACCAAGAGACCCAGTACTTC. Protein: CASSLRLGVHPNQETQYF. The variable domain in full, completed from reference TRBV7-2 and TRBJ2-5, reads GAGVSQSPSNKVTEKGKDVELRCDPISGHTALYWYRQSLGQGLEFLIYFQGNSAPDKSGLPSDRFSAERTGGSVSTLTIQRTQQEDSAVYLCASSLRLGVHPNQETQYFGPGTRLLVL.

Many counts were recorded for this clonotype. At one end, the junction sequence differs from germline, possibly due to a read error. The rearrangement uses TRBV7-3 and TRBJ2-2; TRBD1 is a possible D gene (6 bases). This CDR3 is built from 11 residues. Germline V gene data show CDR1 as SGHTA and CDR2 as FQGTGA. CDR3 loop: CASSSSGELFF. The CDR3 DNA is TGTGCCAGCAGCTCCTCAGGGGAACTGTTTTTT.

This clonotype has only one observation. The chain combines TRBV20-1 with TRBJ1-4; perhaps TRBD1 as D (5 bases). V lost 4 bases and J lost 3, with 15 bases in between. This CDR3 comprises 15 residues. Germline CDR1 is DFQATT and CDR2 is SNEGSKA (reference sequence). CDR3 in amino acids: CSATYPREANEKLFF. The CDR3 DNA is TGCAGTGCTACCTACCCCAGGGAGGCTAATGAAAAACTGTTTTTT.

This clonotype was recorded a few times. The J gene is TRBJ1-1, the V gene TRBV2, with D possibly being TRBD1 (5 bases). In germline, CDR1 is SNHLY, CDR2 FYNNEI. CDR3 length equals 14 residues. Trimming took off 5 bases at V and 1 base at J, with 11 bases between the two ends. The CDR3 is CASSFEGSNTEAFF. CDR3 bases: TGTGCCAGCAGTTTCGAGGGGTCGAACACTGAAGCTTTCTTT.

This clonotype was seen a handful of times. CDR3 region: CASSQTNQGIQETQYF. CDR3 DNA sequence: TGTGCCAGCAGCCAAACGAATCAGGGCATCCAAGAGACCCAGTACTTC. The genes are TRBV7-3 and TRBJ2-5; TRBD1 might be the D (5 bases). The CDR3 length is 16 residues. Germline V gene lookup returns CDR1 SGHTA and CDR2 FQGTGA. Trimming took off 5 bases at V and 1 base at J, with 17 bases between the two ends.

This clonotype was found many times. The rearrangement links TRBV2 to TRBJ1-1; no clear D gene. V was clipped by 3 bases and J by 3 bases, with 11 bases between them. The CDR3 contains 14 residues. In germline, CDR1 is SNHLY, CDR2 FYNNEI. As DNA, the CDR3 is TGTGCCAGCAGTGAGACGGAAGGTGACACTGAAGCTTTCTTT. The encoded protein is CASSETEGDTEAFF.

The chain links TRBV11-3 to TRBJ2-2; TRBD2 aligns across 10 bases. This CDR3 region has 16 residues. The V and J ends lost 5 bases and 1 base, in that order; junction bases with no gene match: 4. Germline CDR1 is SGHNT and CDR2 is YENEEA. The CDR3, as DNA: TGTGCCAGCAGCCTGTGGACTAGCGGGAACACCGGGGAGCTGTTTTTT. Amino acids: CASSLWTSGNTGELFF.

This clonotype was detected ten times or more. It may be a read error: a sequence one base away is much more abundant. DNA for the CDR3: TGTGCCAGCAGCTTCGCGACAGGAAATCAGCCCCAGCATTTT. This codes for CASSFATGNQPQHF. The rearrangement uses TRBV7-9 and TRBJ1-5; D may be TRBD1 (6 bases). The V and J ends lost 3 bases and 4 bases respectively, with 10 bases between them. The CDR3 totals 14 residues. Germline-derived CDR1 and CDR2 are SEHNR and FQNEAQ (reference sequence). Full variable domain (remainder filled in from reference TRBV7-9 and TRBJ1-5): DTGVSQNPRHKITKRGQNVTFRCDPISEHNRLYWYRQTLGQGPEFLTYFQNEAQLEKSRLLSDRFSAERPKGSFSTLEIQRTEQGDSAMYLCASSFATGNQPQHFGDGTRLSIL.

The V gene is TRBV7-8, the J gene TRBJ1-2, with a possible D match to TRBD1 (5 bases). In germline, CDR1 is SGHVS, CDR2 FQNEAQ. Trimming removed 1 base from V and 3 bases from J, with 21 bases in between. The CDR3 length is 18 residues. The CDR3 sequence is CASSLGIRASGADYGYTF. CDR3 coding DNA: TGTGCCAGCAGCTTAGGCATCAGAGCCTCTGGGGCGGACTATGGCTACACCTTC.

This clonotype occurred many times. The gene calls are TRBV2 and TRBJ1-4; no clear D gene. This CDR3 has 14 amino acids. Germline values: CDR1 SNHLY, CDR2 FYNNEI. V shed 4 bases and J shed 7 bases, with 13 bases lying between them. The CDR3 nucleotides read TGTGCCAGCAGTGCCCTCGGTAATCGTGAAAAACTGTTTTTT. Translating gives CASSALGNREKLFF.

This clonotype was detected ten times or more. V is TRBV7-9 and J is TRBJ1-2, with a weak D call TRBD1 (5 bases). Trimming pared 4 bases from V and 5 bases from J, leaving 11 bases between. Germline lookup yields CDR1 SEHNR and CDR2 FQNEAQ (reference sequence). CDR3 size: 13 residues. The CDR3 is CASSWLGVYGYTF. CDR3 sequence (DNA): TGTGCCAGCAGCTGGCTGGGGGTTTATGGCTACACCTTC.

The J gene is TRBJ2-5, the V gene TRBV20-1; D call uncertain. Germline CDR1 and CDR2: DFQATT and SNEGSKA (reference sequence). Trimming removed 8 bases at V and 2 bases at J, with 15 bases between. There are 13 residues in the CDR3. The CDR3 coding sequence is TGCAGTCTCAGTGGGCAGGATCAAGAGACCCAGTACTTC. This gives the protein CSLSGQDQETQYF.

CDR3 loop: CSVPTGGSSNYGYTF. CDR3 sequence (DNA): TGCAGCGTTCCTACAGGTGGAAGTTCTAACTATGGCTACACCTTC. The chain employs TRBV29-1 and TRBJ1-2; TRBD1 is a possible D gene (5 bases). The CDR3 is 15 amino acids. CDR1 SQVTM and CDR2 ANQGSEA come from the germline V gene. Trimming took 5 bases from V and 0 from J, leaving 16 bases between them.

This clonotype was recorded many times. The chain couples TRBV24-1 to TRBJ1-4; tentative D call: TRBD1 (5 bases). The CDR3 consists of 15 residues. CDR1 and CDR2 from the germline V gene are KGHDR and SFDVKD. Trimming left V 2 bases short and J 3 bases short, with 9 bases between. CDR3 region: CATSDSAGSNEKLFF. Written as DNA, the CDR3 is TGTGCCACCAGTGATTCAGCAGGGTCTAATGAAAAACTGTTTTTT.

Here the CDR3 reads CASSFTGWETQYF. The DNA of the CDR3 is TGTGCCAGCAGCTTCACAGGGTGGGAGACCCAGTACTTC. The chain combines TRBV7-2 with TRBJ2-5, with a possible D match to TRBD1 (6 bases). Germline CDR1 and CDR2: SGHTA and FQGNSA. With 3 bases removed from V and 5 bases from J, the gap between germline ends came to 10 bases. The CDR3 has 13 residues.

There are a few counts of this clonotype. J is TRBJ2-6 and V is TRBV19; 8 bases match TRBD1. The J segment lost 1 base and the V segment lost 3 bases, leaving 2 bases of the junction unmatched. The germline CDR1 and CDR2 sequences are LNHDA and SQIVND (reference sequence). This CDR3 is built from 16 residues. DNA of the CDR3: TGTGCCAGTAGTATGGGGACAGGTTCTGGGGCCAACGTCCTGACTTTC. Translated, it gives CASSMGTGSGANVLTF.

This sequence joins TRBV12-3 or TRBV12-4 and TRBJ2-7; D unresolved. V lost 8 bases and J lost 7, with 15 bases in between. The CDR3 spans 12 residues. DNA of the CDR3: TGTGCCAGCTCTCCAACCAGTTGGGAGCAGTACTTC. Protein product: CASSPTSWEQYF.

Concerning this clonotype: The junction differs from germline at one of its ends, possibly a read error. CDR3 DNA: TGTGCCAGCAGTTCCCTCGGGGTTCGCTCTGGCTACACCTTC. Protein: CASSSLGVRSGYTF. The chain links TRBV24-1 to TRBJ1-2; no reliable D call. The CDR3 length is 14 residues. CDR1 and CDR2 (germline): KGHDR, SFDVKD.